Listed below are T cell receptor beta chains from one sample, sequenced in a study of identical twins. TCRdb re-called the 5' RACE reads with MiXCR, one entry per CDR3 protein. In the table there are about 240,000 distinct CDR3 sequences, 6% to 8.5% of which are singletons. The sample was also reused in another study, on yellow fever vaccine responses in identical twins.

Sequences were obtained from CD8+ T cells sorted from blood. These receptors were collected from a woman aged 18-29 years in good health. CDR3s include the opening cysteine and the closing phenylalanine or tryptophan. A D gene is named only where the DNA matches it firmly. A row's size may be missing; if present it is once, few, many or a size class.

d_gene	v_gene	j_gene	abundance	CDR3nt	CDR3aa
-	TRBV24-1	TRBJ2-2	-	TGTGCCACCAGCACAGGGTTGGGTACCGGGGAGCTGTTTTTT	CATSTGLGTGELFF
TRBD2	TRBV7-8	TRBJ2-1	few	TGTGCCAGCAGCTTAGGAGCGGGGTTTTTAAATGAGCAGTTCTTC	CASSLGAGFLNEQFF
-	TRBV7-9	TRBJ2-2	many	TGTGCCAGCAGCTCCGGGACACCCGGGGAGCTGTTTTTT	CASSSGTPGELFF
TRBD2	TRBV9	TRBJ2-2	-	TGTGCCAGCAGCGATTCTTTAGCGGGAGGGAACACCGGGGAGCTGTTTTTT	CASSDSLAGGNTGELFF
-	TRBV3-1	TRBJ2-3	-	TGTGCCAGCAGCCCTGGGGCGAGACCAGATACGCAGTATTTT	CASSPGARPDTQYF
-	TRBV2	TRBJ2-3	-	TGTGCCAGCCCACCTAGCACAGATACGCAGTATTTT	CASPPSTDTQYF
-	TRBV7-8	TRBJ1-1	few	TGTGCCAGCAGCTTACGGTCTGGGGCTCTAAAGGGGATGAACACTGAAGCTTTCTTT	CASSLRSGALKGMNTEAFF
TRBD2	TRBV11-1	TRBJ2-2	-	TGTGCCAGCAGCCTACTTGGGACTAGCGGACTCGCGAACACCGGGGAGCTGTTTTTT	CASSLLGTSGLANTGELFF
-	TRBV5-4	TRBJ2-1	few	TGTGCCAGCAGCTTGAAAGTCGGCGGTGAGCAGTTCTTC	CASSLKVGGEQFF
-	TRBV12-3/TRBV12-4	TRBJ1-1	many	TGTGCCAGCAGTTTAGGGGGGCGTACGAACACTGAAGCTTTCTTT	CASSLGGRTNTEAFF
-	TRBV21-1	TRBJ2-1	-	TGTGCTAGGGGGGAGGGTGAGCAGTTCTTC	CARGEGEQFF
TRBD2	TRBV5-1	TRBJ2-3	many	TGCGCCAGCAGCTTCCCGGGACTAGCGGGTCCAGATACGCAGTATTTT	CASSFPGLAGPDTQYF
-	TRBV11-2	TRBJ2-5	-	TGTGCCAGCAGCTTCTTACAGGATTGGACCCAGTACTTC	CASSFLQDWTQYF
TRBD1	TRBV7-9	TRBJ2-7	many	TGTGCCAGCAGCTTGACAGGGAGCGACGAGCAGTACTTC	CASSLTGSDEQYF
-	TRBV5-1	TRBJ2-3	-	TGCGCCAGCAGCCTTTCACAGGGAACAGATACGCAGTATTTT	CASSLSQGTDTQYF
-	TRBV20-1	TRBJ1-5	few	TGCAGTGCTAGAGATTATCTCGGGGATCAGCCCCAGCATTTT	CSARDYLGDQPQHF
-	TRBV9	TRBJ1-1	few	TGTGCCAGCAGCGTAGTAGGGGAGGGGTACACTGAAGCTTTCTTT	CASSVVGEGYTEAFF
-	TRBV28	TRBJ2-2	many	TGTGCCAGCAGATATCTAGGCCCCGGGGAGCTGTTTTTT	CASRYLGPGELFF
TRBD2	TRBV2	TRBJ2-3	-	TGTGCCAGCAGTGAAGGTCGGGGGGGCCTCGATACGCAGTATTTT	CASSEGRGGLDTQYF
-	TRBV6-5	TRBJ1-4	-	TGTGCCAGCAGTTCACAGGGATGGGCTAATGAAAAACTGTTTTTT	CASSSQGWANEKLFF
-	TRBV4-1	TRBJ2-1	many	TGCGCCAGCAGCCAAGATCGTCACAATGAGCAGTTCTTC	CASSQDRHNEQFF
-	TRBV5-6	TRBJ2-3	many	TGTGCCAGCTCCTGGGCTAGCGCCACAGATACGCAGTATTTT	CASSWASATDTQYF
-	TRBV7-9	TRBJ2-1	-	TGTGCCAGCAGCGCTGCATTATTGAATGAGCAGTTCTTC	CASSAALLNEQFF
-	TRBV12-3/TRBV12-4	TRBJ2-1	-	TGTGCCAGCAGTTCTCTAGGGGGTATGTACAATGAGCAGTTCTTC	CASSSLGGMYNEQFF
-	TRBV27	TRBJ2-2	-	TGTGCCAGCAGTTTTGGGGTCGGGGAGCTGTTTTTT	CASSFGVGELFF
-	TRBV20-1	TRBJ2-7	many	TGCAGTGTTAGCAAACAGGGGGGGAGCTACGAGCAGTACTTC	CSVSKQGGSYEQYF
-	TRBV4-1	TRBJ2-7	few	TGCGCCAGCAGCCAAGAATCGGCGGGTCTCATTTATCCTTTCTCCTACGAGCAGTACTTC	CASSQESAGLIYPFSYEQYF
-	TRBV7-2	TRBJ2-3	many	TGTGCCAGCAGCTTAGAGTCCCGTCCCAGCACAGATACGCAGTATTTT	CASSLESRPSTDTQYF
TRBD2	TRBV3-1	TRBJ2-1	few	TGTGCCAGCAGCCAAGATTCGTGGGAGGGCCGTAATGAGCAGTTCTTC	CASSQDSWEGRNEQFF
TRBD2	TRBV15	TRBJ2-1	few	TGTGCCACCAAACCTAGCGGGGGGCCCCACAATGAGCAGTTCTTC	CATKPSGGPHNEQFF
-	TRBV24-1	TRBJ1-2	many	TGTGCCACCAGTGAAGACTGGAACTATGGCTACACCTTC	CATSEDWNYGYTF
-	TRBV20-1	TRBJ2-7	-	TGCAGTGCTAGAGGGGGCCCATACTCCTACGAGCAGTACTTC	CSARGGPYSYEQYF
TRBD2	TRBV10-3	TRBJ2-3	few	TGTGCCATCCGACCCGGGGGGAGCACAGATACGCAGTATTTT	CAIRPGGSTDTQYF
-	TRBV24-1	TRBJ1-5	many	TGTGCCACCAGTGACCCCTCAGGACAGCCCCAGCATTTT	CATSDPSGQPQHF
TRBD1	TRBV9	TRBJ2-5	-	TGTGCCAGCAGCTCCCGACCCCTGACAGGGGGAGAGACCCAGTACTTC	CASSSRPLTGGETQYF
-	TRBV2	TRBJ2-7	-	TGTGCCAGCAGTGAAGTTTACTGGGACTACGAGCAGTACTTC	CASSEVYWDYEQYF
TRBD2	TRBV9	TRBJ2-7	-	TGTGCCAGCAGCCCAAGTAGCGGGATCTCCTACGAGCAGTACTTC	CASSPSSGISYEQYF
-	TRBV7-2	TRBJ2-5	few	TGTGCCAGCAGCTTAACGTCGGCAGCCCAAGAGACCCAGTACTTC	CASSLTSAAQETQYF
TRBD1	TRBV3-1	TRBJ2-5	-	TGTGCCAGCAGCCAAGGAGGTTTGGGACAGGGGGCATTGGAGACCCAGTACTTC	CASSQGGLGQGALETQYF
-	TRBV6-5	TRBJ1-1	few	TGTGCCAGCCGGCCCAGCAACACTGAAGCTTTCTTT	CASRPSNTEAFF
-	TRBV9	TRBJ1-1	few	TGTGCCAGCAGCGTAGCTCGGGGAGACACTGAAGCTTTCTTT	CASSVARGDTEAFF
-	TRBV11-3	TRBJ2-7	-	TGTGCCAGCAACTTGGCCGTGGGAGTTCTAAACGAGCAGTACTTC	CASNLAVGVLNEQYF
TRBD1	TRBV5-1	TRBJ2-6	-	TGCGCCAGCAGCTTGGAAACAGGGGCCTCACCCTCTGGGGCCAACGTCCTGACTTTC	CASSLETGASPSGANVLTF
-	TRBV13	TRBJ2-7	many	TGTGCCAGCAGCTTAGTTGGGAGCCGAGAGCAGTACTTC	CASSLVGSREQYF
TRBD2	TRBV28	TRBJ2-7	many	TGTGCCAGCAGTGCAGGACTAGCGGGCGCCTACGAGCAGTACTTC	CASSAGLAGAYEQYF
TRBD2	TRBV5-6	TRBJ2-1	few	TGTGCCAGCAGCTTGGAGCTAGCGGGGGGCGGGGATGAGCAGTTCTTC	CASSLELAGGGDEQFF
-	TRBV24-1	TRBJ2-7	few	TGTGCCACCAGTGATTTGTTGGGGTACGAGCAGTACTTC	CATSDLLGYEQYF